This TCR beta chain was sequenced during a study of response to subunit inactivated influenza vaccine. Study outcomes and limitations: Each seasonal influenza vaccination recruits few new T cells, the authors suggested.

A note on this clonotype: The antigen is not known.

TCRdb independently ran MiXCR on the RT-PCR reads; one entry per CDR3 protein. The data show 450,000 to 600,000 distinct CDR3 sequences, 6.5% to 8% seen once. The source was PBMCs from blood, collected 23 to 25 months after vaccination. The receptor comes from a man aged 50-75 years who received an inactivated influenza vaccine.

CDR3 DNA sequence: TGTGCCATCAGGGCAGGCATCGGTTCACCCCTCCACTTT. Its translation: CAIRAGIGSPLHF. The rearrangement links TRBV10-3 to TRBJ1-6; D not resolved. CDR1 is ENHRY, CDR2 SYGVKD, per germline. There are 13 residues in the CDR3. The germline V and J ends were trimmed by 6 bases and 9 bases, with 12 bases remaining between them.